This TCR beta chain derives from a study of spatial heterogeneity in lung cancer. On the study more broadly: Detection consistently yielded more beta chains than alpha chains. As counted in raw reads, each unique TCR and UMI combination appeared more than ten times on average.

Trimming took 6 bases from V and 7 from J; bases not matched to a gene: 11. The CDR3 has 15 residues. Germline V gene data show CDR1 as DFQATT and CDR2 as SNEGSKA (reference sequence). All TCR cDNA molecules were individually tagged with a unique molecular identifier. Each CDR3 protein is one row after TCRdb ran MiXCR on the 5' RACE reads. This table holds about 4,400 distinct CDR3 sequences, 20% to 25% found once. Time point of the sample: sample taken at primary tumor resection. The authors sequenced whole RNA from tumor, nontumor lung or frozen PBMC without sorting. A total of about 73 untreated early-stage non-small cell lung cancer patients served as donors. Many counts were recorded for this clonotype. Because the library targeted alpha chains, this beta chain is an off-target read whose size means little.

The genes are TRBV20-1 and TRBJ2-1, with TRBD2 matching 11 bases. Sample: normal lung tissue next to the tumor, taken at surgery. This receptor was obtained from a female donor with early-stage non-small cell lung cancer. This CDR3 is CSAPTLAGVANEQFF. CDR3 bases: TGCAGTGCGCCAACACTAGCGGGAGTAGCGAATGAGCAGTTCTTC.